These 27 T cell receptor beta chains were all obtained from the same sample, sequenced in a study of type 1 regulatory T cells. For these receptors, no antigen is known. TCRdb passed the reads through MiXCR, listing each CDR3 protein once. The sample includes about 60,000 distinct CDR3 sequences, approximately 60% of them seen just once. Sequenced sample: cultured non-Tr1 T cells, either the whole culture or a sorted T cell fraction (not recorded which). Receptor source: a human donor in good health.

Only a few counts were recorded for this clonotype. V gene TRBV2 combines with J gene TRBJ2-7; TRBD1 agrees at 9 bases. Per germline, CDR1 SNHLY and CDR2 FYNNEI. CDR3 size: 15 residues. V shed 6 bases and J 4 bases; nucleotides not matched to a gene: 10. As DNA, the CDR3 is TGTGCCAGCAGCGACCGGGACAGGGTAACGTACGAGCAGTACTTC. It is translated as CASSDRDRVTYEQYF. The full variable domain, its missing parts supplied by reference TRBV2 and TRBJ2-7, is EPEVTQTPSHQVTQMGQEVILRCVPISNHLYFYWYRQILGQKVEFLVSFYNNEISEKSEIFDDQFSVERPDGSNFTLKIRSTKLEDSAMYFCASSDRDRVTYEQYFGPGTRLTVT.

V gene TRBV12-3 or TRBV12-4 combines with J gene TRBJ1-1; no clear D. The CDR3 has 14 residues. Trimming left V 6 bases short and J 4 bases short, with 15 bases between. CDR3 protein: CASSSFGLGTEAFF. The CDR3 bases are TGTGCCAGCAGCTCCTTTGGTTTGGGCACTGAAGCTTTCTTT.

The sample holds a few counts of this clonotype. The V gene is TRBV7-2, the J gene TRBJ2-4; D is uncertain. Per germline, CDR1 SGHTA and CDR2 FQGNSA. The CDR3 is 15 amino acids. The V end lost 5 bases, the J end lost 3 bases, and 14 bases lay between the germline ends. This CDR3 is CASSPASPFKNIQYF. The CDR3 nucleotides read TGTGCCAGCAGCCCGGCGTCCCCCTTCAAAAACATTCAGTACTTC.

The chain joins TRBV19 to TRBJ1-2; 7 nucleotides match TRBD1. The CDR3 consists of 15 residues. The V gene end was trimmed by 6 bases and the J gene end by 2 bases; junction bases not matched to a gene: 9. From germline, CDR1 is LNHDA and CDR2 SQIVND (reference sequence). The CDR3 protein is CASRSGTDFNYGYTF. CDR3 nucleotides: TGTGCCAGTAGATCCGGGACAGATTTCAACTATGGCTACACCTTC.

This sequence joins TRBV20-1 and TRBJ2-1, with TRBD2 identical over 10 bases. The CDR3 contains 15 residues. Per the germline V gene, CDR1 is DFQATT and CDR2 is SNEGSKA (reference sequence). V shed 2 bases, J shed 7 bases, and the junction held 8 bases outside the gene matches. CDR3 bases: TGCAGTGCTAGACCTCGGACTAGCGGACTGAATGAGCAGTTCTTC. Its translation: CSARPRTSGLNEQFF.

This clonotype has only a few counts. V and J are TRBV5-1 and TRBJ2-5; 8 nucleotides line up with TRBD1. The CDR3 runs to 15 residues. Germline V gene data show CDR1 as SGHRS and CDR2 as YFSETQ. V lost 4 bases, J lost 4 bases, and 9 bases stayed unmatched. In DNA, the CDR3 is TGCGCCAGCAGCCGGACAGGGTTAAGTGGAGAGACCCAGTACTTC. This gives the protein CASSRTGLSGETQYF.

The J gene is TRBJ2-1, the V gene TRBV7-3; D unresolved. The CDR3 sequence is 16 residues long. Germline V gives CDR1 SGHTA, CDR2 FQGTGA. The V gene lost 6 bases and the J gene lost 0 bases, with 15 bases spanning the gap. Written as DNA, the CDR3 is TGTGCCAGCAGTTTTGACACAAAGAGCTCCTACAATGAGCAGTTCTTC. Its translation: CASSFDTKSSYNEQFF.

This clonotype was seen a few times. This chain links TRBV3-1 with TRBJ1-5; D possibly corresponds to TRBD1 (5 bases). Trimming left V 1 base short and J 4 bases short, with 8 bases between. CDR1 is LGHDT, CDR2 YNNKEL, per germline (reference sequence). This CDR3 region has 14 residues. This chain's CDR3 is CASSQGAGNQPQHF. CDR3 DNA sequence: TGTGCCAGCAGCCAAGGTGCAGGGAATCAGCCCCAGCATTTT.

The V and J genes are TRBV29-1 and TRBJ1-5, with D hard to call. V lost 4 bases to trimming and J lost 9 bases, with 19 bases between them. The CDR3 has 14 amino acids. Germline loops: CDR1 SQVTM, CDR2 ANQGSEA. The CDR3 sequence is CSVASGPISGPQHF. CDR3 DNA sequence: TGCAGCGTTGCGAGCGGCCCAATCTCAGGGCCCCAGCATTTT.

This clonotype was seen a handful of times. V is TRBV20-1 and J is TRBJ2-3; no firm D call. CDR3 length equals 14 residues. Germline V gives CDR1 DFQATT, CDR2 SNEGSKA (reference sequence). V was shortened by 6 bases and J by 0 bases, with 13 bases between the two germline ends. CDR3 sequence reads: CSAQFGGSTDTQYF. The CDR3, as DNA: TGCAGTGCGCAGTTCGGCGGTAGCACAGATACGCAGTATTTT.

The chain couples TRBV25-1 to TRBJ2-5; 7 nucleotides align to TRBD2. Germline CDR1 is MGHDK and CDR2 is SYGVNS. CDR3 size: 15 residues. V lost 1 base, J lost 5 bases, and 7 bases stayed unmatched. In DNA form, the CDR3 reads TGTGCCAGCAGTGAATCAGGAGCGGGACGTGAGACCCAGTACTTC. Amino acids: CASSESGAGRETQYF.

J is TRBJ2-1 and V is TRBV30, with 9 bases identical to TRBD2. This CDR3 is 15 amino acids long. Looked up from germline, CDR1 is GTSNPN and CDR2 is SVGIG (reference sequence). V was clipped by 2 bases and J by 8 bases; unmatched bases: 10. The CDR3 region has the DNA TGTGCCTGGAGTAAATGGGGCGGGAGGGAAGATGAGCAGTTCTTC. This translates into CAWSKWGGREDEQFF.

CDR3 loop: CASRLGGGTEAFF. The CDR3 region has the DNA TGTGCCAGCAGATTAGGGGGCGGCACTGAAGCTTTCTTT. The gene calls are TRBV5-4 and TRBJ1-1; TRBD1 matches 7 bases. Germline V gene sequence: CDR1 SGHNT, CDR2 YYREEE (reference sequence). The trim removed 5 bases at V and 4 bases at J, leaving 5 bases unmatched. The CDR3 spans 13 residues. The full variable domain, with the rest looked up from reference TRBV5-4 and TRBJ1-1, is ETGVTQSPTHLIKTRGQQVTLRCSSQSGHNTVSWYQQALGQGPQFIFQYYREEENGRGNFPPRFSGLQFPNYSSELNVNALELDDSALYLCASRLGGGTEAFFGQGTRLTVV.

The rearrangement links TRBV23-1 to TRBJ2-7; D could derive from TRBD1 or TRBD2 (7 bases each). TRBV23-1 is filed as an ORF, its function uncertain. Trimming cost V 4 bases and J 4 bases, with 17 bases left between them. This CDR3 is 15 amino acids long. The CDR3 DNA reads TGCGCCAGCAGTCGACTAGCCGGGACAGTATACGAGCAGTACTTC. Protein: CASSRLAGTVYEQYF.

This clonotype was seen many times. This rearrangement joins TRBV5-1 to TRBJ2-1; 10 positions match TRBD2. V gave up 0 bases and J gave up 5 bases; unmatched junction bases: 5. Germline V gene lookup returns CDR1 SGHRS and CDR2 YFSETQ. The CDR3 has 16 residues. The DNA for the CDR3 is TGCGCCAGCAGCTTGGCTCGGACTAGCGGTCACAATGAGCAGTTCTTC. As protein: CASSLARTSGHNEQFF.

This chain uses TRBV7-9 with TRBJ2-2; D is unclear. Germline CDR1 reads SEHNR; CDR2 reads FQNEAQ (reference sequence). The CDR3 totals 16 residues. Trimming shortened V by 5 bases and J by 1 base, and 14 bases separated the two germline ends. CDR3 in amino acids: CASSPDQNLNTGELFF. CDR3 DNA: TGTGCCAGCAGCCCGGACCAAAACTTGAACACCGGGGAGCTGTTTTTT.

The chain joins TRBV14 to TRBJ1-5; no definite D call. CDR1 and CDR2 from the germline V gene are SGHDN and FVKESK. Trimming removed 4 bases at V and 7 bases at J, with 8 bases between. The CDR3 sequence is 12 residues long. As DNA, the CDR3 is TGTGCCAGCAGCCTAGAGGAGCAGCCCCAGCATTTT. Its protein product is CASSLEEQPQHF.

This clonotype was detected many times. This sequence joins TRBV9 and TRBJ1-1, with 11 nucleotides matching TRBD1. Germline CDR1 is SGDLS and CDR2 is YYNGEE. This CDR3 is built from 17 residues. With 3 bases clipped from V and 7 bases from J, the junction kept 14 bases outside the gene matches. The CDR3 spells CASSEGGTGGSLLEAFF. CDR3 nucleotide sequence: TGTGCCAGCAGCGAGGGGGGGACAGGGGGGTCGTTACTTGAAGCTTTCTTT.

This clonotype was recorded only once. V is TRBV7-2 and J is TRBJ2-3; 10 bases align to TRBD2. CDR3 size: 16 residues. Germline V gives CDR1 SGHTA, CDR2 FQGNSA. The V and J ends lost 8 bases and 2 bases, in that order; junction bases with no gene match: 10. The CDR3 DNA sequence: TGTGCCAGCCTTATTGCGGGACTAGCGTTCACAGATACGCAGTATTTT. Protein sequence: CASLIAGLAFTDTQYF. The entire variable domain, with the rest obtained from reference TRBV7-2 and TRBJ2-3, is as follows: GAGVSQSPSNKVTEKGKDVELRCDPISGHTALYWYRQSLGQGLEFLIYFQGNSAPDKSGLPSDRFSAERTGGSVSTLTIQRTQQEDSAVYLCASLIAGLAFTDTQYFGPGTRLTVL.

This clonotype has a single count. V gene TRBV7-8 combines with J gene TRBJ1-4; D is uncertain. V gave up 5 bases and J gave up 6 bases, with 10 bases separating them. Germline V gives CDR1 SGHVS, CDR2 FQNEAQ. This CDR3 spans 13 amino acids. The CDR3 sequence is CASSRNQDEKLFF. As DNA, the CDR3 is TGTGCCAGCAGCCGAAATCAAGATGAAAAACTGTTTTTT.

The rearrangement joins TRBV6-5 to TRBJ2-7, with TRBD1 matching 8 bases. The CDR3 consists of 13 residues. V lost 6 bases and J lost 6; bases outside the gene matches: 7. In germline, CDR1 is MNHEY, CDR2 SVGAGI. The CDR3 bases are TGTGCCAGCAGGCAAGGACAGGGAGGCGAGCAGTACTTC. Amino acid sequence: CASRQGQGGEQYF.

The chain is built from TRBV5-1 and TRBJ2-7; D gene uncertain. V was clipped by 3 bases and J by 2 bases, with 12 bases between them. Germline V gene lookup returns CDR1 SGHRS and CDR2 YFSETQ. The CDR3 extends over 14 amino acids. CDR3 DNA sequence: TGCGCCAGCAGCTCCCAAGGCGGAACCTACGAGCAGTACTTC. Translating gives CASSSQGGTYEQYF.

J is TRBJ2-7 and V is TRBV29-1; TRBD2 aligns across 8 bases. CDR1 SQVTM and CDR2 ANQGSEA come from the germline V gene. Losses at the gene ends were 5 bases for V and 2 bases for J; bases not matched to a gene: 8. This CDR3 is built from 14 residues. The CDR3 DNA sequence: TGCAGCGTTCTGCGGGGGGCGGGTCCCTACGAGCAGTACTTC. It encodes CSVLRGAGPYEQYF.

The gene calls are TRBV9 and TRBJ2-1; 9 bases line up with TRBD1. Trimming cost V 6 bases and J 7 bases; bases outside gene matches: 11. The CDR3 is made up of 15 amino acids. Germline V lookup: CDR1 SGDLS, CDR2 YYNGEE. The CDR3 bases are TGTGCCAGCACCCTCGGGACAGGGAAGGGTAATGAGCAGTTCTTC. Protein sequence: CASTLGTGKGNEQFF. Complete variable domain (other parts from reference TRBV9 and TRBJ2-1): DSGVTQTPKHLITATGQRVTLRCSPRSGDLSVYWYQQSLDQGLQFLIQYYNGEERAKGNILERFSAQQFPDLHSELNLSSLELGDSALYFCASTLGTGKGNEQFFGPGTRLTVL.

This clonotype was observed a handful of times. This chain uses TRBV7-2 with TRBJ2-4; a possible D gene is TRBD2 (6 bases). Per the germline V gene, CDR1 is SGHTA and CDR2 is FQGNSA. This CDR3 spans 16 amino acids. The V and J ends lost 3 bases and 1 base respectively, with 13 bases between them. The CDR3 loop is CASSFGAGLAKNIQYF. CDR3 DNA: TGTGCCAGCAGCTTCGGTGCGGGGTTGGCCAAAAACATTCAGTACTTC.

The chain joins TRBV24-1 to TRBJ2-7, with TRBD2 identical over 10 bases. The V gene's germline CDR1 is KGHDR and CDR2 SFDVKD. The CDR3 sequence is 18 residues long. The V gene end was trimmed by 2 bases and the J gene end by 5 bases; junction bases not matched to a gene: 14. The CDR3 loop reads CATSDSGKREGLVDEQYF. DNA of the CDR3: TGTGCCACCAGTGATTCGGGAAAGCGGGAGGGCTTGGTGGACGAGCAGTACTTC.

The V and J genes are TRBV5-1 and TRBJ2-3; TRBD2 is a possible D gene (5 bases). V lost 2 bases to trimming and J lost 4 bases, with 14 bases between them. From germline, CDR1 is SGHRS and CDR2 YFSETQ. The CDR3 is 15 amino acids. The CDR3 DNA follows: TGCGCCAGCAGCTTTGGGCGGGCATATTCAGATACGCAGTATTTT. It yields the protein CASSFGRAYSDTQYF. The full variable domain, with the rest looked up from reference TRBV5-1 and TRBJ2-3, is KAGVTQTPRYLIKTRGQQVTLSCSPISGHRSVSWYQQTPGQGLQFLFEYFSETQRNKGNFPGRFSGRQFSNSRSEMNVSTLELGDSALYLCASSFGRAYSDTQYFGPGTRLTVL.